This T cell receptor (beta chain) was captured in a study of T cell changes during pregnancy in multiple sclerosis. The CDR3 runs 15 residues. Trimming left V 3 bases short and J 0 bases short, with 8 bases between. Germline values: CDR1 SGHTA, CDR2 FQGNSA. The assay was immunoSEQ multiplex PCR, and TCRdb's table has in-frame clones only and misses some. The top ten hold approximately 2% of the sample, which has approximately 69,000 clones, around 94% seen once. The sequencing used peripheral blood, collected in the second trimester of pregnancy. This chain joins TRBV7-2 and TRBJ2-2, with a tentative D call TRBD2 (6 bases). This TCR derives from a female donor in good health, enrolled as a control in a pregnancy study. CDR3 coding DNA: TGTGCCAGCAGCTTGGGGGGTTCGAACACCGGGGAGCTGTTTTTT. Amino acids: CASSLGGSNTGELFF.